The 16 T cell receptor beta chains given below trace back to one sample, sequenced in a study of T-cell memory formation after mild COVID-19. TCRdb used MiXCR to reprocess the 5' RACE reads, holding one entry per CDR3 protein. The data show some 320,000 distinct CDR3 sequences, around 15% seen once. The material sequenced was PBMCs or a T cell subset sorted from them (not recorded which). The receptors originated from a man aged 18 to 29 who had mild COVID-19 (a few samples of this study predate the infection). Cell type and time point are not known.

The CDR3 is CASSHRRPGDSYNSPLHF. The CDR3 nucleotides read TGTGCCAGCAGCCACAGAAGACCAGGGGACTCCTATAATTCACCCCTCCACTTT. The chain couples TRBV14 to TRBJ1-6, with D tentatively TRBD1 (6 bases). The germline V gene encodes CDR1 SGHDN and CDR2 FVKESK. The CDR3 is 18 amino acids. Trimming took off 3 bases at V and 0 bases at J, with 15 bases between the two ends.

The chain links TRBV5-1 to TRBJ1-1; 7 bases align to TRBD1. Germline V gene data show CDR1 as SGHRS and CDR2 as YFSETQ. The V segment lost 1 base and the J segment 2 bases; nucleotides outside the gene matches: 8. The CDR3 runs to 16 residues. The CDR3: CASSLLGTAGNTEAFF. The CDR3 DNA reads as TGCGCCAGCAGCTTGCTGGGGACAGCGGGAAACACTGAAGCTTTCTTT. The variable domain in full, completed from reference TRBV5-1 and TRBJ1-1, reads KAGVTQTPRYLIKTRGQQVTLSCSPISGHRSVSWYQQTPGQGLQFLFEYFSETQRNKGNFPGRFSGRQFSNSRSEMNVSTLELGDSALYLCASSLLGTAGNTEAFFGQGTRLTVV.

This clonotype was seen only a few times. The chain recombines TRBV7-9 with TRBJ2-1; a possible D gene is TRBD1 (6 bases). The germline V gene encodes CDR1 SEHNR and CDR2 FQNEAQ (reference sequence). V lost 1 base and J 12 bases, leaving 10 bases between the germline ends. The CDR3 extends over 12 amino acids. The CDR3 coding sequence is TGTGCCAGCAGCTTAGGTCCCAGGGGGCAGTTCTTC. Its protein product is CASSLGPRGQFF.

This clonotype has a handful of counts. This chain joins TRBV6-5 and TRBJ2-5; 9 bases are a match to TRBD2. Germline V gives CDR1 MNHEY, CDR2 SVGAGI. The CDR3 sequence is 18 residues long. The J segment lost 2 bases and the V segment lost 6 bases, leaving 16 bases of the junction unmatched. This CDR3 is CASSSPRPRTSVQETQYF. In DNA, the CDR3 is TGTGCCAGCAGCTCCCCTCGGCCTAGGACTAGCGTACAAGAGACCCAGTACTTC.

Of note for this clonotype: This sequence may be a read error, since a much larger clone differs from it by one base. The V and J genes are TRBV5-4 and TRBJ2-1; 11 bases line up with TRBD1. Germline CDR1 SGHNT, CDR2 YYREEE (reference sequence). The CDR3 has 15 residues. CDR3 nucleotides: TGTGCCAGCAGCTTGGGGGACAGGGGGACACGGGAGCAGTTATTC. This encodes CASSLGDRGTREQLF.

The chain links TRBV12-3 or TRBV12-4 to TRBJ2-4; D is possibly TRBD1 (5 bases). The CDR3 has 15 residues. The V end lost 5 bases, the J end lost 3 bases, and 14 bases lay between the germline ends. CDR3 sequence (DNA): TGTGCCAGCAGTCGATTAGGGGAAGGCAAAAACATTCAGTACTTC. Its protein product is CASSRLGEGKNIQYF.

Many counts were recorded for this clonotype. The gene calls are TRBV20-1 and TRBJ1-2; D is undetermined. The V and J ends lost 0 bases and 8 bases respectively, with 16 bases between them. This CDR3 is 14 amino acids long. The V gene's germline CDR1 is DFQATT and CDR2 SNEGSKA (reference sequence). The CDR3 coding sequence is TGCAGTGCTAGAGACTCCGGGGAAGGCCCCGGCTACACCTTC. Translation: CSARDSGEGPGYTF.

CDR3 nucleotides: TGTGCCAGCAGCTTTCGCTCTGGAAACACCATATATTTT. Translating gives CASSFRSGNTIYF. The rearrangement joins TRBV14 to TRBJ1-3, with no clear D. The CDR3 consists of 13 residues. Germline-derived CDR1 and CDR2 are SGHDN and FVKESK. Trimming pared 5 bases from V and 0 bases from J, leaving 5 bases between.

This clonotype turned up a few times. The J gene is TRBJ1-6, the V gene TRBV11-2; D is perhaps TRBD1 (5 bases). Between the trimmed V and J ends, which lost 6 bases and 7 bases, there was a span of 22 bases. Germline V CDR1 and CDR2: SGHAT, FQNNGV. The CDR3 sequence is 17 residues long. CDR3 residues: CASRDIRSGLVNSPLHF. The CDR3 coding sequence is TGTGCCAGCAGAGATATTAGGTCAGGGTTGGTGAATTCACCCCTCCACTTT.

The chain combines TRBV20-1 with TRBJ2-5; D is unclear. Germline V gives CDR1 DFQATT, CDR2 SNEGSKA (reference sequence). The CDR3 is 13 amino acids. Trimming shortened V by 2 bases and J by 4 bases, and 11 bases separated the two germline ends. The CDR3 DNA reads TGCAGTGCTAGAAGGGTCGCTGGAGAGACCCAGTACTTC. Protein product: CSARRVAGETQYF.

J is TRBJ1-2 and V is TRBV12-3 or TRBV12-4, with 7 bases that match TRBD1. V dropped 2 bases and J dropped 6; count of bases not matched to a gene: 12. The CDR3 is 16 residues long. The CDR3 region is CASSLKPPGTDNGYTF. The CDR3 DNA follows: TGTGCCAGCAGTTTAAAACCCCCGGGGACAGATAATGGCTACACCTTC.

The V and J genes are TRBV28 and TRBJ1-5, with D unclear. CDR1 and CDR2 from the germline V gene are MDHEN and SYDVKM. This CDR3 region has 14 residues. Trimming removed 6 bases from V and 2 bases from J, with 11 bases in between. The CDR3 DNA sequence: TGTGCCAGCAGCTCCTCGGACGGCAATCAGCCCCAGCATTTT. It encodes CASSSSDGNQPQHF.

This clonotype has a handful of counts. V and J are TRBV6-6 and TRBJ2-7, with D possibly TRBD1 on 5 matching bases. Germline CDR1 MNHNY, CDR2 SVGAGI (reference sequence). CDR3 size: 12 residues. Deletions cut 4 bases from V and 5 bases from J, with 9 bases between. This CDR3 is CASSSHRNEQYV. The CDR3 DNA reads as TGTGCCAGCAGTTCTCACAGGAACGAGCAGTACGTC.

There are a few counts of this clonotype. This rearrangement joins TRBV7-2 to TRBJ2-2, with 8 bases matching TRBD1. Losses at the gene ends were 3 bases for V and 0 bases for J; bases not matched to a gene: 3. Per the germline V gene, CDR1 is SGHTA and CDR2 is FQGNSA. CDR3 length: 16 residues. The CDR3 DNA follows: TGTGCCAGCAGCTTTACAGGGGGAGCGAACACCGGGGAGCTGTTTTTT. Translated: CASSFTGGANTGELFF.

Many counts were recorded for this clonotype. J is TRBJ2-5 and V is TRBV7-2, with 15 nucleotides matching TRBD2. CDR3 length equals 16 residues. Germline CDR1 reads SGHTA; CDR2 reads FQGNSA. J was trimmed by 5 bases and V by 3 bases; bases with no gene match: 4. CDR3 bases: TGTGCCAGCAGCTTTACCGGGACTAGCGGGGGGGAGACCCAGTACTTC. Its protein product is CASSFTGTSGGETQYF.

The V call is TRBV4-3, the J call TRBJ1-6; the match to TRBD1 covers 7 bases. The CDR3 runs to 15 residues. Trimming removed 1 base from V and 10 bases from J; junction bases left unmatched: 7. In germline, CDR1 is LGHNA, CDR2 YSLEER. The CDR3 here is CASSQGRGLDSPLHF. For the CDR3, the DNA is TGCGCCAGCAGCCAAGGCAGGGGGTTAGACTCACCCCTCCACTTT.